The sequence of this TCR beta chain was determined in a study of shared clonotypes between healthy human individuals. Whole-study context: Samples came from a couple of female and a few male donors aged 18 to 49. For every donor, three CD4 naive, three CD4 memory, two CD8 naive and one CD8 memory plates were used.

This clone was seen only once. Genomic DNA from each subset was divided evenly over several immunoSEQ plates. Method: immunoSEQ multiplex PCR; TCRdb's copy keeps in-frame clones and lacks some. The data show a few hundred thousand clones, about 65% seen once. The donors, all of them Caucasian adults, lived in Nashville, Tennessee. The sequence derives from a man younger than 45 in good health. The source material was memory CD4+ T cells sorted from blood. Subset of the sample: CD45RA-negative fraction.

CDR3 residues: CASSYSELHGELFF. The CDR3 DNA reads as TGTGCCAGCAGTTACTCGGAGTTGCACGGGGAGCTGTTTTTT. The chain carries TRBV6-5 and TRBJ2-2; D is undetermined. V lost 0 bases and J lost 7, with 9 bases in between. The CDR3 covers 14 residues. Germline V gene lookup returns CDR1 MNHEY and CDR2 SVGAGI.